The source of this T cell receptor beta chain is a study of blood T cell repertoires in COVID-19. Per the authors' pipeline: Quantification of nucleated cells was approximated via reference gene primer amplification. Produced via immunoSEQ multiplex PCR; TCRdb's table is partial and in-frame only. The DNA was the basis for D and trimming; V, J and clone size are from that table. This table holds around 100,000 clones, roughly 85% found once. Germline V gene data show CDR1 as SEHNR and CDR2 as FQNEAQ (reference sequence). The V end lost 3 bases, the J end lost 10 bases, and 9 bases lay between the germline ends. This CDR3 has 11 amino acids. This clone was detected a few times.

The sample was peripheral blood. The chain combines TRBV7-9 with TRBJ1-2, with a weak D call TRBD1 (6 bases). The TCR comes from a man aged 70-80 years with active or convalescent COVID-19. The CDR3 reads CASSFRGAYTF. The CDR3 region has the DNA TGTGCCAGCAGCTTCAGGGGAGCCTACACCTTC.